This T cell receptor (beta chain) was observed in a study of blood T cells in healthy people across ages. General study results and limits: A roughly linear age-dependent decrease characterized TCR beta diversity per million T cells.

The CDR3 consists of 17 residues. Germline CDR1 and CDR2: SGHRS and YFSETQ. Primed by a sample-barcoded 5' primer and a J-beta primer mix, a second PCR proceeded for 7 to 11 cycles. Every cDNA was tagged by a template-switch adaptor with 12 random nucleotides. TCRdb itself ran the 5' RACE reads through MiXCR, one entry per CDR3 protein. The sample yields around 650,000 distinct CDR3 sequences, about 34% seen once. Regarding this clonotype: Its antigen is as yet unknown. This may be a read error: a much more frequent sequence differs by one nucleotide.

The sequence derives from an elderly woman in good health. Sequencing was done on a sample of blood. This chain links TRBV5-1 with TRBJ2-6, with 8 bases matching TRBD1. CDR3 loop: CTSSLVQGGSGANVLTF. In DNA, the CDR3 is TGCACCAGCAGCTTGGTACAGGGGGGCTCTGGGGCCAACGTCCTGACTTTC.